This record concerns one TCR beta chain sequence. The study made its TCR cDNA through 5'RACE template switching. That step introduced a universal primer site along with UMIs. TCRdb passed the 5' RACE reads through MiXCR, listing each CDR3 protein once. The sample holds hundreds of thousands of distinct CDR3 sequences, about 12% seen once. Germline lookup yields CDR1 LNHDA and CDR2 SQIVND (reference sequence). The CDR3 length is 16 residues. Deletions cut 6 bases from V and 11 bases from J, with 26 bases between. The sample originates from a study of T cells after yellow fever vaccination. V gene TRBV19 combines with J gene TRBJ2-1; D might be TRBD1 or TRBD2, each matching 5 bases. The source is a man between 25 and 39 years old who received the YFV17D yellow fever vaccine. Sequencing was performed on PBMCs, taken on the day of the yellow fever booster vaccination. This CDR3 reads CASRKLGAGSNPKQFF. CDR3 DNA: TGTGCCAGTAGGAAACTCGGGGCAGGGTCCAATCCCAAGCAGTTCTTC.